This T cell receptor beta chain was retrieved from a study of early stage breast cancer tumors. About the study: About 70% of the 16 invasive tumors were ER+, PR+ and HER2-. Invasive lobular carcinomas made up about 30% of the 12 ER+/PR+/HER2- tumors.

CDR1 SGHVS and CDR2 FQNEAQ come from the germline V gene. The CDR3 has 16 amino acids. J lost 7 bases, V lost 5 bases, and 13 bases had no gene match. As regards this clone: Its matching antigen is unknown.

Sequenced by immunoSEQ multiplex PCR; TCRdb stores in-frame clones only, minus some. The profile shows under 5,500 clones, approximately 70% of them singletons. This normal breast sample came from a site roughly 1.7-4 cm away from the tumor. Study-wide points: Blood repertoires resembled normal breast more than tumor.

This sequence joins TRBV7-8 and TRBJ2-7; 11 bases are shared with TRBD1. The specimen sequenced was normal breast tissue next to the tumor. This TCR derives from a person in their sixties with breast cancer. CDR3 amino acids: CASSPTYGQGAGEQYF. The CDR3 coding sequence is TGTGCCAGCAGCCCAACCTACGGACAGGGGGCCGGAGAGCAGTACTTC.